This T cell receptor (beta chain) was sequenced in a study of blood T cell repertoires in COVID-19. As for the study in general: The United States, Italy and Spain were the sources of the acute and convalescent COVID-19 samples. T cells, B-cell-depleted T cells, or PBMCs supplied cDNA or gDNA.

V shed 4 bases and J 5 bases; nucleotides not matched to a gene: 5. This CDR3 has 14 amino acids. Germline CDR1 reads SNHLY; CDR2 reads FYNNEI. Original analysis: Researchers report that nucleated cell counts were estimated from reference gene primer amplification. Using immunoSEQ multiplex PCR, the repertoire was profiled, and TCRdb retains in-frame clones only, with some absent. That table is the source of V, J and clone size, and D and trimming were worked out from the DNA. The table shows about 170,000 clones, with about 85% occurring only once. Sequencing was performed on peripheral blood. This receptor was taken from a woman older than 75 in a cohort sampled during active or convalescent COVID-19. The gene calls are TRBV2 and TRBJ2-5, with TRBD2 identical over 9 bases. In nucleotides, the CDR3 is TGTGCCAGCAGTGCTAGCGGGGTTGGGGAGACCCAGTACTTC. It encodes CASSASGVGETQYF.